The present entry profiles one TCR beta chain with its context. Its antigen is unidentified. The CDR3 is 15 amino acids. The junction had 9 bases not matched to a gene; V was cut back by 6 bases and J by 0 bases. Looked up from germline, CDR1 is GTSNPN and CDR2 is SVGIG (reference sequence). The data originate from a study of cytomegalovirus exposure and HLA in healthy donors. Looking at the study overall: Counted in an early data release were about 85 million unique TCRs from HLA-typed donors.

60 Vbeta and 13 Jbeta primers were used in PCR. TCRdb's copy holds only in-frame clones and misses some; the assay was immunoSEQ multiplex PCR. Altogether more than 130,000 clones are present, 78% being singletons, with the ten largest covering less than 3.5%. General study points: Presence/absence analyses assumed roughly uniform sequencing depth across donors. As a later analysis revealed, the rate of TCR association differed by HLA locus, with DRB1 most and HLA-C fewest.

The sample comprised PBMCs. The J gene is TRBJ1-1, the V gene TRBV30, with 8 positions matching TRBD1. This receptor was obtained from a male donor in good health and CMV-seronegative. The CDR3 loop is CACLQGATLNTEAFF. CDR3 DNA sequence: TGTGCCTGCCTTCAGGGGGCGACCCTGAACACTGAAGCTTTCTTT.